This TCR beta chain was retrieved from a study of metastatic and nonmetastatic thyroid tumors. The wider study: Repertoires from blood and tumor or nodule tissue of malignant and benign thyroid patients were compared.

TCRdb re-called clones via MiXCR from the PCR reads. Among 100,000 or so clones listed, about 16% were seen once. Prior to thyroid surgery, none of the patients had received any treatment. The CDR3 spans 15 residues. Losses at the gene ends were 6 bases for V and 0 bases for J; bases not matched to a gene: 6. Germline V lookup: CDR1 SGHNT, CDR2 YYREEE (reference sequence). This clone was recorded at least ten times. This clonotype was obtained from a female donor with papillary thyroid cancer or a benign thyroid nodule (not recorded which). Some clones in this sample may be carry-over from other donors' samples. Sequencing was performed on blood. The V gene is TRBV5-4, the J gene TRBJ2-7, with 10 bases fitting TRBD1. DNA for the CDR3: TGTGCCAGCAACATGGGACAGGGGAGCTCCTACGAGCAGTACTTC. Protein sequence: CASNMGQGSSYEQYF.